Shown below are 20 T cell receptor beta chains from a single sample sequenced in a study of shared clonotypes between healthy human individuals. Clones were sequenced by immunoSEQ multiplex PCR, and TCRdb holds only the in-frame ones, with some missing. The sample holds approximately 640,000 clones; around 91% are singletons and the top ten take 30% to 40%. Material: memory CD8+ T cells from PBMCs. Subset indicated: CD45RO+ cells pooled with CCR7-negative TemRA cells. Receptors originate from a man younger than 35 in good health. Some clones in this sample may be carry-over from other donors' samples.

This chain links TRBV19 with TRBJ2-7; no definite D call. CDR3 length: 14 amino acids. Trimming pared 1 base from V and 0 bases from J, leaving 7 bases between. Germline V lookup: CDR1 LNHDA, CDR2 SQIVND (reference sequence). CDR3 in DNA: TGTGCCAGTAGTATAGGCCTCGTCTCCTACGAGCAGTACTTC. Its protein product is CASSIGLVSYEQYF.

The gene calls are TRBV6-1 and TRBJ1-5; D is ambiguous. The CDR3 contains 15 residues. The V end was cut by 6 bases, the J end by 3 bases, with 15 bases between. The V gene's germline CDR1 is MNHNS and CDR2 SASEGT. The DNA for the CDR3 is TGTGCCAGCAGCCCAAGGGAACTGCCCAATCAGCCCCAGCATTTT. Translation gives CASSPRELPNQPQHF.

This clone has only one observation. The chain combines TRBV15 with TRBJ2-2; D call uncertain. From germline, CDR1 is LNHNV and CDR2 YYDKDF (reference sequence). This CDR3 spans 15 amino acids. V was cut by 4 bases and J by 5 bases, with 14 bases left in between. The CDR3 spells CATSIRKTVTGELFF. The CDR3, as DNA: TGTGCCACCAGCATTAGGAAGACGGTTACCGGGGAGCTGTTTTTT.

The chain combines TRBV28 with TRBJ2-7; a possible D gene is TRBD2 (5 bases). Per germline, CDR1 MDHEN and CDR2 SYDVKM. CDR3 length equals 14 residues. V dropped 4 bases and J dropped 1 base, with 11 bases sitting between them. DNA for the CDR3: TGTGCCAGCAGTTACGAGACGGGATCCTACGAGCAGTACTTC. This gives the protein CASSYETGSYEQYF. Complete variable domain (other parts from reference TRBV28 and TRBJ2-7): DVKVTQSSRYLVKRTGEKVFLECVQDMDHENMFWYRQDPGLGLRLIYFSYDVKMKEKGDIPEGYSVSREKKERFSLILESASTNQTSMYLCASSYETGSYEQYFGPGTRLTVT.

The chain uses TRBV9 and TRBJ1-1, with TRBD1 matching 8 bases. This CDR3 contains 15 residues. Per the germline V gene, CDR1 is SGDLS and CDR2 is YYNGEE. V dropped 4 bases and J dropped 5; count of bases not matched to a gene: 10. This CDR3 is CASSSDRGSGTEAFF. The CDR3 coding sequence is TGTGCCAGCAGCTCAGACAGGGGTTCGGGAACTGAAGCTTTCTTT.

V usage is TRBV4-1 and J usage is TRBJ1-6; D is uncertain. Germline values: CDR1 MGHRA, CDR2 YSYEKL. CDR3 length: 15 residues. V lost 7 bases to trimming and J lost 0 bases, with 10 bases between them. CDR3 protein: CASTGRHSYNSPLHF. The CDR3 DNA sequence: TGCGCCAGCACTGGCAGGCACTCCTATAATTCACCCCTCCACTTT.

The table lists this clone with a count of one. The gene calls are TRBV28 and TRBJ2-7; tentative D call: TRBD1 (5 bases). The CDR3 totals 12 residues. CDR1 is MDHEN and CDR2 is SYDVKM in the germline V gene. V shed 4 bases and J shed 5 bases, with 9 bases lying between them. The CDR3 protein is CASSSLRDEQYF. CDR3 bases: TGTGCCAGCAGTTCCCTCAGGGACGAGCAGTACTTC.

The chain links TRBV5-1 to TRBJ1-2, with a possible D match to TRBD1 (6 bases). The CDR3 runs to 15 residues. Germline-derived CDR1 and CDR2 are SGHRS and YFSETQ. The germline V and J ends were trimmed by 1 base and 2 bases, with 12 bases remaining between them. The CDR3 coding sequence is TGCGCCAGCAGCTTGTTCGTTGGACAGAACTATGGCTACACCTTC. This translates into CASSLFVGQNYGYTF.

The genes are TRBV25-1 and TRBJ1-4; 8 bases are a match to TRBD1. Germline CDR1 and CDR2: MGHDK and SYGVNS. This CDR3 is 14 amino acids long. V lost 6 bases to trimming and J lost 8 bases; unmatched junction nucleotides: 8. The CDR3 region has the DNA TGTGCCAGCAGCTCCGGGACAGGCTACGAAAAACTGTTTTTT. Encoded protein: CASSSGTGYEKLFF. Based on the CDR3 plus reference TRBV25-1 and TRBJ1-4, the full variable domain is EADIYQTPRYLVIGTGKKITLECSQTMGHDKMYWYQQDPGMELHLIHYSYGVNSTEKGDLSSESTVSRIRTEHFPLTLESARPSHTSQYLCASSSGTGYEKLFFGSGTQLSVL.

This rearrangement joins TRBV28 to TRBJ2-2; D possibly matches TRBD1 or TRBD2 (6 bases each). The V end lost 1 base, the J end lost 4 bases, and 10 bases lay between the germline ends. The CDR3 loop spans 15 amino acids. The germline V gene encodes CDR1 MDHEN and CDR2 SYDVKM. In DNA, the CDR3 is TGTGCCAGCAGTTTATATGGGGGGCGCACCGGGGAGCTGTTTTTT. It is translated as CASSLYGGRTGELFF.

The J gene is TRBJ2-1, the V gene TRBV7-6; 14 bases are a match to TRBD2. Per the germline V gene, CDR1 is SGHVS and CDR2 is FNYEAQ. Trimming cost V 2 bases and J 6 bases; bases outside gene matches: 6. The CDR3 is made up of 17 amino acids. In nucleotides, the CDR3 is TGTGCCAGCAGCTTATCGGGACTAGCGGGAGAAGGCAATGAGCAGTTCTTC. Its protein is CASSLSGLAGEGNEQFF.

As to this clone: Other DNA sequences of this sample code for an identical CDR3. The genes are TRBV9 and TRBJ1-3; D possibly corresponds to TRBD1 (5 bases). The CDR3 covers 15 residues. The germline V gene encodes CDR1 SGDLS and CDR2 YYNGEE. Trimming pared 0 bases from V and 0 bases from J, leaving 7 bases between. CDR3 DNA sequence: TGTGCCAGCAGCGTAGTAGGGACCTCTGGAAACACCATATATTTT. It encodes CASSVVGTSGNTIYF.

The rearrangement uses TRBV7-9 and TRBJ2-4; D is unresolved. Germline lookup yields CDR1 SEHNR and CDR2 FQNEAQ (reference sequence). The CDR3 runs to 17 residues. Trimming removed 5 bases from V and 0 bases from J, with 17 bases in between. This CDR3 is CASSPTLESLAKNIQYF. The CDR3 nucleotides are TGTGCCAGCAGCCCCACCTTAGAGTCCTTAGCCAAAAACATTCAGTACTTC. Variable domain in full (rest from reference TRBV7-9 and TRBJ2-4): DTGVSQNPRHKITKRGQNVTFRCDPISEHNRLYWYRQTLGQGPEFLTYFQNEAQLEKSRLLSDRFSAERPKGSFSTLEIQRTEQGDSAMYLCASSPTLESLAKNIQYFGAGTRLSVL.

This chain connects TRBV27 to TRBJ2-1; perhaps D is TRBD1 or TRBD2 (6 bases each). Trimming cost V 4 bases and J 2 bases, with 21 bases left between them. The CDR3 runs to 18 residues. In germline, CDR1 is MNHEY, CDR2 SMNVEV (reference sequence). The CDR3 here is CASSWGPASGQAYNEQFF. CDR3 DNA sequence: TGTGCCAGCAGTTGGGGGCCGGCAAGCGGGCAAGCCTACAATGAGCAGTTCTTC.

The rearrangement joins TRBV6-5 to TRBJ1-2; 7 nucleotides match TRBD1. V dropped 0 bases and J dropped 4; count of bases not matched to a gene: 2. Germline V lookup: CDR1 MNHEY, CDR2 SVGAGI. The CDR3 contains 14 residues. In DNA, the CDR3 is TGTGCCAGCAGTTACTCAGAGGGGGCCTATGGCTACACCTTC. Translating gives CASSYSEGAYGYTF.

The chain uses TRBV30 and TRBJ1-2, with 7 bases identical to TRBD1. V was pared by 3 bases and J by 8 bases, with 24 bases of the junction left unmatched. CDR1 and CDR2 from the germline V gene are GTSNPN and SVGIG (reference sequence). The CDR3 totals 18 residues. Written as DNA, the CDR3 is TGTGCCTGGAGGGACCGACAGGGTAACGGATCCCCTCCAGGGGGCTACACCTTC. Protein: CAWRDRQGNGSPPGGYTF.

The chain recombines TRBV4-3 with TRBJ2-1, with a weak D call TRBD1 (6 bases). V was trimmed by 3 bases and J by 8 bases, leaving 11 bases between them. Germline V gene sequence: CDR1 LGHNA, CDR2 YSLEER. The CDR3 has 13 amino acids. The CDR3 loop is CASSHGAGDEQFF. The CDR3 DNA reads TGCGCCAGCAGCCACGGCGCAGGGGATGAGCAGTTCTTC.

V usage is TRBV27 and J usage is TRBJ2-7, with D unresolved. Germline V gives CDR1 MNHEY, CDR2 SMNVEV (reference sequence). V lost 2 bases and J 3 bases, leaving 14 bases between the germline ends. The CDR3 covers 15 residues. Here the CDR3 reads CASSLGLQTFYEQYF. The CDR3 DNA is TGTGCCAGCAGTTTAGGGTTACAGACCTTCTACGAGCAGTACTTC.

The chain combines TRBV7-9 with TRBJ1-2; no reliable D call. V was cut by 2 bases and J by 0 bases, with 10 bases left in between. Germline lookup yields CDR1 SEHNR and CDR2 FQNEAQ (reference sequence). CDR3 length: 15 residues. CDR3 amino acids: CASSLLENTNYGYTF. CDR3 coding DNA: TGTGCCAGCAGCTTACTGGAAAACACTAACTATGGCTACACCTTC. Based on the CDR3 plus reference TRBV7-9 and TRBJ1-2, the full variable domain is DTGVSQNPRHKITKRGQNVTFRCDPISEHNRLYWYRQTLGQGPEFLTYFQNEAQLEKSRLLSDRFSAERPKGSFSTLEIQRTEQGDSAMYLCASSLLENTNYGYTFGSGTRLTVV.

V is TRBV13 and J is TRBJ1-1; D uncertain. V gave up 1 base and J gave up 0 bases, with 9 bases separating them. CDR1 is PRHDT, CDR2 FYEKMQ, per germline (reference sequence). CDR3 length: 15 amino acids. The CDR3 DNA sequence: TGTGCCAGCAGCTTAGAGTGGTCGATGAACACTGAAGCTTTCTTT. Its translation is CASSLEWSMNTEAFF.